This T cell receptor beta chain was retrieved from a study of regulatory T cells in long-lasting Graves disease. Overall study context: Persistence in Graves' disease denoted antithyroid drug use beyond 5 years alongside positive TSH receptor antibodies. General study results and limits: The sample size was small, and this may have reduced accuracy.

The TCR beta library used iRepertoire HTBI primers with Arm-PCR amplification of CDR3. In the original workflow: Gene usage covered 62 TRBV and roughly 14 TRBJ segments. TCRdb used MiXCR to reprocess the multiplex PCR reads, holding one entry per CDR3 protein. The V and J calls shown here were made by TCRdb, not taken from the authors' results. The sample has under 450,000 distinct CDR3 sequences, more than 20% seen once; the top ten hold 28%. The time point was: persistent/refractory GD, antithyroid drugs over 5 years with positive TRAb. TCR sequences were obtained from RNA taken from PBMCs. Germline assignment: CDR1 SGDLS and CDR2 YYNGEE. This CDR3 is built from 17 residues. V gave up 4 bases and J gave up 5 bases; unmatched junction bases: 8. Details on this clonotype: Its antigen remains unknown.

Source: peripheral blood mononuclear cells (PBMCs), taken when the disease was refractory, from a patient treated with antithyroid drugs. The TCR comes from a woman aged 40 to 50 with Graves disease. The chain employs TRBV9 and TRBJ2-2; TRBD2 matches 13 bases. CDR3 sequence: CASSLREGLAGTGELFF. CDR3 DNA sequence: TGTGCCAGCAGCTTACGAGAGGGACTAGCGGGAACCGGGGAGCTGTTTTTT.